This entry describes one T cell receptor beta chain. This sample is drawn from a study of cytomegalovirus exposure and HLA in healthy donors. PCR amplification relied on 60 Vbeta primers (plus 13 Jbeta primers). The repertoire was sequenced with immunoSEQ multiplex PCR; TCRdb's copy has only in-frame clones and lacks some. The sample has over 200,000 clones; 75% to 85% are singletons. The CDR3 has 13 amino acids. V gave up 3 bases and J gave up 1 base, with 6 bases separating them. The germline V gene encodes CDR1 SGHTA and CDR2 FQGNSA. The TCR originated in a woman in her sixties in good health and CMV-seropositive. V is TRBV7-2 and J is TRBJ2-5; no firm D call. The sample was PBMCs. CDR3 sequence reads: CASSFSPQETQYF. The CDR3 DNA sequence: TGTGCCAGCAGCTTCAGTCCCCAAGAGACCCAGTACTTC.